A selection of T cell receptor beta chains follows, all from one sample in a study of beta chain features in type 1 diabetes. This table comes from immunoSEQ multiplex PCR, and its TCRdb copy is limited to in-frame clones, with some not included. The sample has 200,000 to 300,000 clones; approximately 11% are singletons. Sequencing was performed on naive CD4+ T cells from blood. Receptors were obtained from a man aged 30-40 years with type 1 diabetes. Both conserved end residues are part of each CDR3. The D gene is left open where the match is weak. Size is omitted from some rows. Given values are once, few, many or a class for expanded clones.

V,D,J,size,CDR3,DNA
TRBV25-1,TRBD2,TRBJ2-3,few,CASSDGLAGPDTQYF,TGTGCCAGCAGTGATGGACTAGCGGGGCCAGATACGCAGTATTTT
TRBV5-4,NA,TRBJ1-1,few,CASSGRGIQNTEAFF,TGTGCCAGCAGCGGGAGGGGAATACAGAACACTGAAGCTTTCTTT
TRBV2,NA,TRBJ2-2,NA,CASSEGRGTGELFF,TGTGCCAGCAGTGAAGGGAGGGGCACCGGGGAGCTGTTTTTT
TRBV18,TRBD1,TRBJ2-7,few,CASSPGQGEYEQYF,TGTGCCAGCTCACCCGGACAGGGAGAATACGAGCAGTACTTC
TRBV7-9,NA,TRBJ2-1,NA,CASSLNTGGEQFF,TGTGCCAGCAGTTTAAACACCGGGGGTGAGCAGTTCTTC
TRBV19,NA,TRBJ1-5,NA,CASTNAGQLQPQHF,TGTGCCAGTACCAATGCCGGACAGTTGCAGCCCCAGCATTTT
TRBV7-9,TRBD1,TRBJ1-2,NA,CASSWTGDGYTF,TGTGCCAGCAGCTGGACAGGGGATGGCTACACCTTC
TRBV5-1,NA,TRBJ2-1,NA,CASSLEHPGDGNEQFF,TGCGCCAGCAGCTTGGAACACCCAGGGGACGGCAATGAGCAGTTCTTC
TRBV19,NA,TRBJ2-5,NA,CASNQGDAGLETQYF,TGTGCCAGTAATCAAGGGGATGCGGGGTTGGAGACCCAGTACTTC
TRBV9,TRBD2,TRBJ2-3,NA,CASSVDPSAGGTDTQYF,TGTGCCAGCAGCGTAGACCCCTCAGCGGGGGGGACAGATACGCAGTATTTT
TRBV11-1,NA,TRBJ2-3,NA,CASSRRGGTDTQYF,TGTGCCAGCAGCCGAAGGGGGGGAACCGATACGCAGTATTTT
TRBV10-2,TRBD2,TRBJ2-7,NA,CASSLAGANYEQYF,TGCGCCAGCAGTTTAGCGGGGGCTAACTACGAGCAGTACTTC
TRBV7-2,TRBD1,TRBJ1-4,NA,CASSLGDRAREKLFF,TGTGCCAGCAGCTTAGGAGACAGGGCAAGGGAAAAACTGTTTTTT
TRBV7-8,TRBD2,TRBJ2-7,NA,CASSRLAGGPYEQYF,TGTGCCAGCAGTCGACTAGCGGGGGGGCCCTACGAGCAGTACTTC
TRBV7-9,NA,TRBJ2-7,few,CASSIAQGTPYEQYF,TGTGCCAGCAGCATCGCACAGGGGACTCCCTACGAGCAGTACTTC
TRBV28,TRBD1,TRBJ1-2,NA,CASRTGAYGYTF,TGTGCCAGCAGAACAGGGGCCTATGGCTACACCTTC
TRBV11-2,NA,TRBJ1-5,few,CASSSNNQPQHF,TGTGCCAGCAGCTCAAACAATCAGCCCCAGCATTTT
TRBV10-3,NA,TRBJ2-5,NA,CAISGRVRDQETQYF,TGTGCCATCAGTGGTCGGGTTCGAGACCAAGAGACCCAGTACTTC
TRBV5-1,NA,TRBJ1-5,NA,CASSLGTGSNQPQHF,TGCGCCAGCAGCTTGGGTACAGGTAGCAATCAGCCCCAGCATTTT
TRBV5-4,TRBD2,TRBJ2-3,few,CASSWGTSGTSTDTQYF,TGTGCCAGCAGCTGGGGGACTAGCGGAACTAGCACAGATACGCAGTATTTT
TRBV28,NA,TRBJ2-5,NA,CASNVARGSGETQYF,TGTGCCAGCAATGTGGCCCGTGGGAGCGGGGAGACCCAGTACTTC
TRBV6-5,NA,TRBJ2-7,NA,CASRRSGVLAYEQYF,TGTGCCAGCAGGCGATCAGGCGTCCTCGCCTACGAGCAGTACTTC
TRBV7-2,NA,TRBJ2-2,NA,CASSAGAENTGELFF,TGTGCCAGCAGCGCGGGGGCTGAGAACACCGGGGAGCTGTTTTTT
TRBV5-1,NA,TRBJ1-5,NA,CASSLGGDDQPQHF,TGCGCCAGCAGCTTGGGCGGGGATGATCAGCCCCAGCATTTT
TRBV7-2,NA,TRBJ2-3,NA,CASSLLTATDTQYF,TGTGCCAGCAGCTTATTGACAGCCACAGATACGCAGTATTTT
TRBV5-1,NA,TRBJ2-1,few,CASSPARQSAYNEQFF,TGCGCCAGCAGCCCCGCGAGACAGTCCGCGTACAATGAGCAGTTCTTC
TRBV14,NA,TRBJ1-4,NA,CASSQEYRRAFQYEKLFF,TGTGCCAGCAGCCAGGAGTACCGCCGAGCGTTCCAGTATGAAAAACTGTTTTTT
TRBV15,NA,TRBJ2-5,few,CATSRGQKPQETQYF,TGTGCCACCAGCAGAGGTCAAAAGCCCCAAGAGACCCAGTACTTC
TRBV5-1,NA,TRBJ2-3,few,CASSLRLGGDTQYF,TGCGCCAGCAGCTTGCGCCTAGGTGGAGATACGCAGTATTTT